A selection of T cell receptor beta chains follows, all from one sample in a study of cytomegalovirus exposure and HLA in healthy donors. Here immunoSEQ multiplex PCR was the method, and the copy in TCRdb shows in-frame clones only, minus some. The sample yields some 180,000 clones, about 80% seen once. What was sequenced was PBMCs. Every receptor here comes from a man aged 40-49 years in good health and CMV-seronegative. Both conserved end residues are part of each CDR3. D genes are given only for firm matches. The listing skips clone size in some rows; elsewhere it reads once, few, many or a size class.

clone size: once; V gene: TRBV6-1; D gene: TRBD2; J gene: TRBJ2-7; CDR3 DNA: TGTGCCAGCAGTGAAGAGGCCCCGGAGCGGGGGGCCTCCTACGAGCAGTACTTC; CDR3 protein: CASSEEAPERGASYEQYF
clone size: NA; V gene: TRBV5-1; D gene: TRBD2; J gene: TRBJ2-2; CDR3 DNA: TGCGCCAGCAGTGGCGGGGGGGCCCCCGGGGAGCTGTTTTTT; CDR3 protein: CASSGGGAPGELFF
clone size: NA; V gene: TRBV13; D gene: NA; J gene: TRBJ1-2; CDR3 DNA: TGTGCCAGCAGCTTACCCAGACTATATGGCTACACCTTC; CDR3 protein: CASSLPRLYGYTF
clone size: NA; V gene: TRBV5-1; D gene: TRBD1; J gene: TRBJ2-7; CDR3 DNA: TGCGCCAGCAGCTTGGGACAGGGGGCCTACGAGCAGTACTTC; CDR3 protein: CASSLGQGAYEQYF
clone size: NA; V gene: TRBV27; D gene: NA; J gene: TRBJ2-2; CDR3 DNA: TGTGCCAGCAGTTTTAGCATCACCGGGGAGCTGTTTTTT; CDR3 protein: CASSFSITGELFF
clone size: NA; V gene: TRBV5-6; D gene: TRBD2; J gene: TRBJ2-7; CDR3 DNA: TGTGCCAGCAGCTTGCCGGGGGGGAATCCCTACGAGCAGTACTTC; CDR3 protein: CASSLPGGNPYEQYF
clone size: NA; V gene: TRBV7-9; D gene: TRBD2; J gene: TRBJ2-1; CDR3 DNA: TGTGCCAGCATTCCGACTAGCGGCATTTACAATGAGCAGTTCTTC; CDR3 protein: CASIPTSGIYNEQFF
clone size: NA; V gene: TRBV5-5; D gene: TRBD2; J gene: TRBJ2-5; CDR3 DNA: TGTGCCACTGTGAGGGGACTAGGGGGTGAGACCCAGTACTTC; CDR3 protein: CATVRGLGGETQYF
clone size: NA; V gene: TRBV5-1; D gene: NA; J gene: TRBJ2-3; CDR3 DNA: TGCGCCAGCAGCTTGAGGGGGTCGAACACAGATACGCAGTATTTT; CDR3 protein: CASSLRGSNTDTQYF
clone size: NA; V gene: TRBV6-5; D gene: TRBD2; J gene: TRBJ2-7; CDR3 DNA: TGTGCCAGCAGCAAAGGAAGCGGGAGGGCCTACGAGCAGTACTTC; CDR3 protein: CASSKGSGRAYEQYF
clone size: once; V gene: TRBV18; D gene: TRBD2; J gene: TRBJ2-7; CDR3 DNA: TGTGCCAGCTCACCACGGACTAGCGGGGGGGCCTCCTACGAGCAGTACTTC; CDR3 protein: CASSPRTSGGASYEQYF
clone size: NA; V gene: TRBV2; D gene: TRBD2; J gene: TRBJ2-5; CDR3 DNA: TGTGCCAGCAGTGGGAGCGGGGGGACCCAGTACTTC; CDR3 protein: CASSGSGGTQYF
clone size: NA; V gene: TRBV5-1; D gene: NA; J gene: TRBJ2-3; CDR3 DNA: TGCGCCAGCAGCTTGAGACCAGCGGAAGTAACAGATACGCAGTATTTT; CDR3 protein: CASSLRPAEVTDTQYF
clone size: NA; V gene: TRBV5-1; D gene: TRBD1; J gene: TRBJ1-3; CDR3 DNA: TGCGCCAGCAGCTCCTCCCAGGGGGATCTCTCTGGAAACACCATATATTTT; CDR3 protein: CASSSSQGDLSGNTIYF
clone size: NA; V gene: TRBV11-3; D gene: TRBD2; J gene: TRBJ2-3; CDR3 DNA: TGTGCCAGCAGCTTAGGAGGGAGGGTCACAGATACGCAGTATTTT; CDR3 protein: CASSLGGRVTDTQYF
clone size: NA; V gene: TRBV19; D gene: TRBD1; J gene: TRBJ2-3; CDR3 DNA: TGTGCCAGTAGTATAGACAAGGGGACAGGGGGAGGAGATACGCAGTATTTT; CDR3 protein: CASSIDKGTGGGDTQYF
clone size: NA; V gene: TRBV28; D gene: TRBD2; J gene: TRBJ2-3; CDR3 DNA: TGTGCCAGCAGTTTATGGATTAGCGGGGGGGCCACAGATACGCAGTATTTT; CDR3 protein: CASSLWISGGATDTQYF
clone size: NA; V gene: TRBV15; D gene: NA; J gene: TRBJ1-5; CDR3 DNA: TGTGCCACCAGCACTATAGTACCAAATCAGCCCCAGCATTTT; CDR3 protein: CATSTIVPNQPQHF
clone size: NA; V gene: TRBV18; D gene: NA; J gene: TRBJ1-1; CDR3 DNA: TGTGCCAGCTCACTTGCTCGGGATGAAGCTTTCTTT; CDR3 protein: CASSLARDEAFF
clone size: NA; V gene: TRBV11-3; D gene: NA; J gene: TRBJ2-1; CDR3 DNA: TGTGCCAGCAGCCAGGTCATCGGGGGCTCCTACAATGAGCAGTTCTTC; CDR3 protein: CASSQVIGGSYNEQFF
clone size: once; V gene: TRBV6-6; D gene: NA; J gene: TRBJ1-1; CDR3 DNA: TGTGCCAGCACCATGGGGAGGATAGAAGCTTTCTTT; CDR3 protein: CASTMGRIEAFF
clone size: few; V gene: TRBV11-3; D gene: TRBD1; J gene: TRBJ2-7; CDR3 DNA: TGTGCCAGCAGCAAGGGACAGGGGATCGGAGAGCAGTACTTC; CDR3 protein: CASSKGQGIGEQYF
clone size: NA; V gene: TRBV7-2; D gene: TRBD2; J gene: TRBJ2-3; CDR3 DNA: TGTGCCAGCAGCCTAGCGGGGGGATCAGATACGCAGTATTTT; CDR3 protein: CASSLAGGSDTQYF
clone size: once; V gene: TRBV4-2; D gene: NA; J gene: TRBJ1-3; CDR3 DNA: TGTGCCAGCAGCCCACGGGAGGGACCCTCTGGAAACACCATATATTTT; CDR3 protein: CASSPREGPSGNTIYF
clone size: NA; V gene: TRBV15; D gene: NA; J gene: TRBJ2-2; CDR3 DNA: TGTGCCACCAGCAGAGATCGGGGAAAGGCCGGGGAGCTGTTTTTT; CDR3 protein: CATSRDRGKAGELFF
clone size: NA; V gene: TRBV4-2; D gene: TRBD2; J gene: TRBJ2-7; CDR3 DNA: TGTGCCAGCAGCCAAGGACTAGCGGGGGCTTCCTTGGGCGAGCAGTACTTC; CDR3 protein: CASSQGLAGASLGEQYF